The 21 T cell receptor beta chains in this list originate from one sample, sequenced in a study of T-cell memory formation after mild COVID-19. TCRdb re-derived calls from the 5' RACE reads in MiXCR, one entry per CDR3 protein. The repertoire consists of 350,000 to 450,000 distinct CDR3 sequences, with under 15% occurring once and the leading ten covering about 20%. Sequences were obtained from PBMCs or a T cell subset sorted from them (not recorded which). Receptor source: a man between 18 and 29 years old who had mild COVID-19 (a few samples of this study predate the infection). Cell type and time point are not known.

The chain has TRBV4-1 and TRBJ2-7; 7 bases are shared with TRBD2. Unmatched junction bases numbered 8, after V lost 8 bases and J lost 4 bases. The CDR3 spans 13 residues. The germline CDR1 and CDR2 sequences are MGHRA and YSYEKL. The CDR3 DNA reads TGCGCCAGCGCACCGGGACTAAAGTACGAGCAGTACTTC. It yields the protein CASAPGLKYEQYF.

The chain employs TRBV6-1 and TRBJ1-5; 8 bases are shared with TRBD1. The CDR3 extends over 14 amino acids. V lost 7 bases to trimming and J lost 6 bases; unmatched junction nucleotides: 8. Germline V lookup: CDR1 MNHNS, CDR2 SASEGT. CDR3 coding DNA: TGTGCCAGCATGTTGGACAGGGTGGGTCAGCCCCAGCATTTT. Amino acids: CASMLDRVGQPQHF.

This clonotype was counted at least ten times. The CDR3 reads CASSQTGTSPGGYTF. The CDR3 DNA reads TGTGCCAGCAGCCAAACAGGGACCAGTCCGGGAGGCTACACCTTC. The chain employs TRBV3-1 and TRBJ1-2; tentative D call: TRBD1 (6 bases). Germline CDR1 reads LGHDT; CDR2 reads YNNKEL (reference sequence). CDR3 length: 15 amino acids. The V and J ends lost 2 bases and 8 bases respectively, with 18 bases between them.

There are a few counts of this clonotype. The chain couples TRBV6-5 to TRBJ2-1, with a possible D match to TRBD2 (5 bases). Trimming removed 6 bases from V and 5 bases from J, with 17 bases in between. The CDR3 totals 15 residues. The germline V gene has CDR1 MNHEY and CDR2 SVGAGI. The CDR3 bases are TGTGCCAGCAGGGAGGACTTTCAGGAACACAATGAGCAGTTCTTC. It specifies CASREDFQEHNEQFF.

This chain uses TRBV7-3 with TRBJ2-1, with 8 bases that match TRBD2. CDR3 length: 15 residues. V trimming: 7 bases; J trimming: 3 bases; junction bases outside the gene matches: 8. Germline V gene data show CDR1 as SGHTA and CDR2 as FQGTGA. The CDR3 region is CASTRAGGDYNEQFF. In DNA, the CDR3 is TGTGCCAGCACGCGGGCCGGGGGGGACTACAATGAGCAGTTCTTC.

This clonotype was counted a few times. The CDR3 loop is CSARDRERGPSYEQYV. In DNA form, the CDR3 reads TGCAGTGCTAGAGATAGGGAGCGGGGGCCCTCCTACGAGCAGTACGTC. This sequence joins TRBV20-1 and TRBJ2-7; 8 bases match TRBD2. Per the germline V gene, CDR1 is DFQATT and CDR2 is SNEGSKA (reference sequence). Losses at the gene ends were 0 bases for V and 0 bases for J; bases not matched to a gene: 7. The CDR3 loop spans 16 amino acids.

The V and J genes are TRBV28 and TRBJ2-6; D remains ambiguous. The V gene's germline CDR1 is MDHEN and CDR2 SYDVKM. Between the trimmed V and J ends, which lost 3 bases and 3 bases, there was a span of 18 bases. The CDR3 covers 18 residues. The CDR3 loop reads CASSFPLGGVVGANVLTF. In DNA form, the CDR3 reads TGTGCCAGCAGTTTTCCCTTGGGTGGGGTGGTTGGGGCCAACGTCCTGACTTTC.

The chain is built from TRBV5-6 and TRBJ2-1; 10 nucleotides align to TRBD2. With 10 bases clipped from V and 5 bases from J, the junction kept 9 bases outside the gene matches. The CDR3 contains 14 residues. The germline gives CDR1 SGHDT, CDR2 YYEEEE. The CDR3 nucleotides are TGTGCCGGCGCTCATAGCGGGAGGAACAATGAGCAGTTCTTC. It encodes CAGAHSGRNNEQFF.

This clonotype was observed a handful of times. This chain links TRBV30 with TRBJ2-5; perhaps D is TRBD1 or TRBD2 (5 bases each). The germline V gene has CDR1 GTSNPN and CDR2 SVGIG (reference sequence). The CDR3 has 12 amino acids. Trimming left V 3 bases short and J 5 bases short, with 10 bases between. The CDR3 DNA reads TGTGCCTGGAGAGAGTGGGACGAGACCCAGTACTTC. It specifies CAWREWDETQYF.

This clonotype has just a few counts. The chain recombines TRBV7-9 with TRBJ1-2, with TRBD1 as a possible D gene (6 bases). CDR1 is SEHNR, CDR2 FQNEAQ, per germline (reference sequence). CDR3 length equals 13 residues. Trimming pared 5 bases from V and 5 bases from J, leaving 12 bases between. In nucleotides, the CDR3 is TGTGCCAGCAGCCCCGCGACAGGTTATGGCTACACCTTC. Amino acid sequence: CASSPATGYGYTF.

This clonotype occurred a few times. The V and J genes are TRBV11-1 and TRBJ2-5; perhaps TRBD2 as D (6 bases). This CDR3 has 17 residues. Trimming removed 3 bases from V and 1 base from J, with 18 bases in between. CDR1 is SGHAT and CDR2 is FQDESV in the germline V gene (reference sequence). CDR3 bases: TGTGCCAGCAGCTTCCTACGCGTCCGGGACTTCCAAGAGACCCAGTACTTC. Translated: CASSFLRVRDFQETQYF.

J is TRBJ1-2 and V is TRBV19, with 10 bases fitting TRBD1. The CDR3 totals 16 residues. Germline assignment: CDR1 LNHDA and CDR2 SQIVND (reference sequence). With V trimmed by 4 bases and J by 7 bases, 12 bases remained unmatched. The CDR3 coding sequence is TGTGCCAGTAGTACCGGGACAGGGGCCCGTCCTCGTGGCTACACCTTC. Protein sequence: CASSTGTGARPRGYTF.

The chain uses TRBV2 and TRBJ2-5; TRBD2 might be the D (5 bases). The CDR3 runs 12 residues. V was cut by 2 bases and J by 7 bases, with 8 bases left in between. The germline V gene has CDR1 SNHLY and CDR2 FYNNEI. CDR3 DNA sequence: TGTGCCAGCAGTGAAACGGGATTGACCCAGTACTTC. Its protein is CASSETGLTQYF.

This clonotype was recorded a few times. V usage is TRBV7-2 and J usage is TRBJ2-3; perhaps TRBD2 as D (5 bases). This CDR3 spans 18 amino acids. Germline assignment: CDR1 SGHTA and CDR2 FQGNSA. Trimming pared 0 bases from V and 1 base from J, leaving 17 bases between. The CDR3 DNA reads as TGTGCCAGCAGCTTAGCCGGAGGCGCAGTTTACGGCACAGATACGCAGTATTTT. It is translated as CASSLAGGAVYGTDTQYF.

The CDR3 spells CAWSPGFIGELFF. The CDR3 nucleotides are TGTGCCTGGAGTCCCGGGTTTATCGGGGAGCTGTTTTTT. The chain has TRBV30 and TRBJ2-2; no reliable D call. CDR1 is GTSNPN and CDR2 is SVGIG in the germline V gene (reference sequence). The V and J ends lost 2 bases and 7 bases respectively, with 11 bases between them. The CDR3 sequence is 13 residues long.

This clonotype turned up a few times. This chain uses TRBV4-3 with TRBJ2-5, with 11 bases lining up with TRBD2. After removal of 0 bases from V and 9 bases from J, the junction contained 15 bases not matched to a gene. CDR1 LGHNA and CDR2 YSLEER come from the germline V gene. CDR3 size: 18 residues. CDR3 nucleotide sequence: TGCGCCAGCAGCCAAGAAACTATAGCGGGAGGGCGGCGTGGGGCCCAGTACTTC. It yields the protein CASSQETIAGGRRGAQYF.

The gene calls are TRBV5-6 and TRBJ2-1, with no clear D. Per germline, CDR1 SGHDT and CDR2 YYEEEE. The CDR3 runs to 14 residues. Trimming shortened V by 0 bases and J by 5 bases, and 9 bases separated the two germline ends. For the CDR3, the DNA is TGTGCCAGCAGCTTGGCCTTGCGAGACAATGAGCAGTTCTTC. Protein product: CASSLALRDNEQFF.

In this sample, this clonotype turned up many times. The chain recombines TRBV4-1 with TRBJ2-5; D remains unclear. The CDR3 is 13 amino acids. Looked up from germline, CDR1 is MGHRA and CDR2 is YSYEKL. Deletions cut 4 bases from V and 4 bases from J, with 10 bases between. The CDR3 is CASSPPLSETQYF. As DNA, the CDR3 is TGCGCCAGCAGCCCCCCGCTTTCAGAGACCCAGTACTTC.

This clonotype was seen more than once but under ten times. This chain joins TRBV7-2 and TRBJ1-1, with D unresolved. From germline, CDR1 is SGHTA and CDR2 FQGNSA. The CDR3 contains 12 residues. V was trimmed by 3 bases and J by 11 bases, leaving 13 bases between them. The CDR3 protein is CASSFSGNGAFF. The CDR3 DNA reads as TGTGCCAGCAGCTTTAGCGGCAATGGGGCTTTCTTT.

This rearrangement joins TRBV27 to TRBJ2-7; 7 positions agree with TRBD2. The germline V gene encodes CDR1 MNHEY and CDR2 SMNVEV (reference sequence). The CDR3 sequence is 13 residues long. V lost 9 bases, J lost 0 bases, and 5 bases stayed unmatched. CDR3 in DNA: TGTGCCAGTACCGGGACTAACTCCTACGAGCAGTACTTC. This sequence encodes CASTGTNSYEQYF.

This clonotype was picked up a small number of times. This sequence joins TRBV7-2 and TRBJ1-1; a possible D gene is TRBD1 (5 bases). Per the germline V gene, CDR1 is SGHTA and CDR2 is FQGNSA. Trimming cost V 1 base and J 5 bases, with 14 bases left between them. The CDR3 consists of 15 residues. The CDR3 spells CASSLGLGGRTEAFF. CDR3 DNA sequence: TGTGCCAGCAGCTTAGGATTGGGGGGGAGAACTGAAGCTTTCTTT. Full variable domain (missing parts from reference TRBV7-2 and TRBJ1-1): GAGVSQSPSNKVTEKGKDVELRCDPISGHTALYWYRQSLGQGLEFLIYFQGNSAPDKSGLPSDRFSAERTGGSVSTLTIQRTQQEDSAVYLCASSLGLGGRTEAFFGQGTRLTVV.